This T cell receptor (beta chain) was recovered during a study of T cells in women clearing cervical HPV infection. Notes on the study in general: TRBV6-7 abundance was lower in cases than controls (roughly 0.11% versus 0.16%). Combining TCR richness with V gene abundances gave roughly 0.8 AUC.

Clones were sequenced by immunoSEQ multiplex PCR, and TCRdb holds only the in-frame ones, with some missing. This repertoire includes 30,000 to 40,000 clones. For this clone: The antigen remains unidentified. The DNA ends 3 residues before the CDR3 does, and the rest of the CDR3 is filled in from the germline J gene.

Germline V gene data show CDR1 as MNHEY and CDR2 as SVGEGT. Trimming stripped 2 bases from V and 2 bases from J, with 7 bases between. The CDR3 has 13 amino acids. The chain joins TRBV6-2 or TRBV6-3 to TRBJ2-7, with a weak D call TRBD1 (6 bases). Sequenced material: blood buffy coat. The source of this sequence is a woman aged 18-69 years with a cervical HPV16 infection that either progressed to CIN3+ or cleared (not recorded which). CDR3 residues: CASSYRDTYEQYF. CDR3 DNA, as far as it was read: TGTGCCAGCAGTTACCGGGACACCTACGAG.